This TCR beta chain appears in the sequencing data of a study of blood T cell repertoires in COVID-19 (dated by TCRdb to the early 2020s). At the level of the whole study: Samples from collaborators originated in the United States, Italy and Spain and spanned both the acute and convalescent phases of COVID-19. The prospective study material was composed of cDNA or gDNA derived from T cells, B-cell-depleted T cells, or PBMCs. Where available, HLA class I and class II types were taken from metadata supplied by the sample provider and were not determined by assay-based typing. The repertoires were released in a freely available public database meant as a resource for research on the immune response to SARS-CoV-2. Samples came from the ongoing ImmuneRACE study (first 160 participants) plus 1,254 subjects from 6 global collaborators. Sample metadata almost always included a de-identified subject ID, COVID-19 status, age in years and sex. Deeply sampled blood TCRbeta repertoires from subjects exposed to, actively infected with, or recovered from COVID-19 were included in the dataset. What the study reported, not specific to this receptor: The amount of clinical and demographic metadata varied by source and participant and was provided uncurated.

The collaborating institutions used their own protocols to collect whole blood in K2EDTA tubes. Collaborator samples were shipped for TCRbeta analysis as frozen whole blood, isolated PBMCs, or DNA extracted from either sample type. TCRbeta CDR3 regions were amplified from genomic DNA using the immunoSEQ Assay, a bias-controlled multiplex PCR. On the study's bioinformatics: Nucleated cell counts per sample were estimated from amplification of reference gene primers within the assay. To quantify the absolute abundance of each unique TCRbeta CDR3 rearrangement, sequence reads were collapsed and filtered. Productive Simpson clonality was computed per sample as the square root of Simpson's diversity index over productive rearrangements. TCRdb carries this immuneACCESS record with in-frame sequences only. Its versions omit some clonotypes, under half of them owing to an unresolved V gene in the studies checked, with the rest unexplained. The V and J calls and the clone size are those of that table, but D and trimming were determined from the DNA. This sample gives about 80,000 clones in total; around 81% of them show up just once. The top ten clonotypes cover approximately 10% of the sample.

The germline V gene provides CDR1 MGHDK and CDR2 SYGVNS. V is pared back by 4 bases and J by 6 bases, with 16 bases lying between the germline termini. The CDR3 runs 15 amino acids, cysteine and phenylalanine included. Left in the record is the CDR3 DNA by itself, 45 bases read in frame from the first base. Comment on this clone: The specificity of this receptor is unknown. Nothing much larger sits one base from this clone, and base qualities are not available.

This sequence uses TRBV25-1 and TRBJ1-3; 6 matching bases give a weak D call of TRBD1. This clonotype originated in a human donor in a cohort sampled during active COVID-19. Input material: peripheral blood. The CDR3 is CASSGASDSKNTIYF. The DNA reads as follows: TGTGCCAGCAGTGGGGCCTCGGACAGTAAAAACACCATATATTTT.